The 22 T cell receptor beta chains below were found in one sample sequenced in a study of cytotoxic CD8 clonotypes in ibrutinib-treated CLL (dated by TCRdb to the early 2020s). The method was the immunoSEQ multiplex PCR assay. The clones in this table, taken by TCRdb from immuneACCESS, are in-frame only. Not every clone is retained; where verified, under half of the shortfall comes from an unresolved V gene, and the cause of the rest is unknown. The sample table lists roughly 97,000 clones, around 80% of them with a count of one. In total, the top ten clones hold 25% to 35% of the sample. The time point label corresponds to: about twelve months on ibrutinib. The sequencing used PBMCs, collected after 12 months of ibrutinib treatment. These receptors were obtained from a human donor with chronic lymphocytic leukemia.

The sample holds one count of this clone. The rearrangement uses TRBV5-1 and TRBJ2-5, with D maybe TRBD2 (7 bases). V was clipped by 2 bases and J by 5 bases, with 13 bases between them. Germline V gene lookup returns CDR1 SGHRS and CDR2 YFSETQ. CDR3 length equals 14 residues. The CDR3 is CASSLLQGGETQYF. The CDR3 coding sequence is TGCGCCAGCAGCTTATTACAGGGAGGGGAGACCCAGTACTTC. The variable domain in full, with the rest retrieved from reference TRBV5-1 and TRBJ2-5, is KAGVTQTPRYLIKTRGQQVTLSCSPISGHRSVSWYQQTPGQGLQFLFEYFSETQRNKGNFPGRFSGRQFSNSRSEMNVSTLELGDSALYLCASSLLQGGETQYFGPGTRLLVL.

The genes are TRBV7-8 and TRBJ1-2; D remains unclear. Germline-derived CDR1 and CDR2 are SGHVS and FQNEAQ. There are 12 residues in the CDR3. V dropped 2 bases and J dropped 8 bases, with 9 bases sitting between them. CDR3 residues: CASSLSLEGYTF. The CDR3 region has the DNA TGTGCCAGCAGCTTAAGTCTGGAGGGCTACACCTTC.

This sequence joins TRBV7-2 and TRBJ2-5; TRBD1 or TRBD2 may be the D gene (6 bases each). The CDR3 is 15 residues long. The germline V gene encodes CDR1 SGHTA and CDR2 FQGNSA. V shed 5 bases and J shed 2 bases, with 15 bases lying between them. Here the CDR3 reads CASSAAGTRQETQYF. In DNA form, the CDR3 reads TGTGCCAGCAGCGCCGCGGGGACAAGACAAGAGACCCAGTACTTC. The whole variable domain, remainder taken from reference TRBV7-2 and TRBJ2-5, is GAGVSQSPSNKVTEKGKDVELRCDPISGHTALYWYRQSLGQGLEFLIYFQGNSAPDKSGLPSDRFSAERTGGSVSTLTIQRTQQEDSAVYLCASSAAGTRQETQYFGPGTRLLVL.

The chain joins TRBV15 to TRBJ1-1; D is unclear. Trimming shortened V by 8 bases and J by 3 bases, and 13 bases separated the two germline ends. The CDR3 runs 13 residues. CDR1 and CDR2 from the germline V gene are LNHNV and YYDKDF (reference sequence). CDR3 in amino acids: CATSQGTYTEAFF. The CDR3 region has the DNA TGTGCCACCTCACAAGGAACGTACACTGAAGCTTTCTTT.

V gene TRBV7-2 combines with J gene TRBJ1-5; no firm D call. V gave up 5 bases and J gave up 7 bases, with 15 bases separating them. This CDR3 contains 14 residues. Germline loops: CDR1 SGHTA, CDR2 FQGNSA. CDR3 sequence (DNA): TGTGCCAGCAGCCCCACCAGTGGGGTCCAGCCCCAGCATTTT. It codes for CASSPTSGVQPQHF.

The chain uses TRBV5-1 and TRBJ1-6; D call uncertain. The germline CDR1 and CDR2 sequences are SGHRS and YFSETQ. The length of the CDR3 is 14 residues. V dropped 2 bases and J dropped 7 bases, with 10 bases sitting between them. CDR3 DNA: TGCGCCAGCAGCTTTTGGTCGGACAATTCACCCCTCCACTTT. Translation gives CASSFWSDNSPLHF.

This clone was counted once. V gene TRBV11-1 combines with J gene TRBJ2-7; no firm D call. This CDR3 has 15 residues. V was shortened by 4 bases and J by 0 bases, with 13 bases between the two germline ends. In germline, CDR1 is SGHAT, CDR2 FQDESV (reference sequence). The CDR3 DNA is TGTGCCAGCAGCTATCAGGCAATCAACTCCTACGAGCAGTACTTC. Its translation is CASSYQAINSYEQYF.

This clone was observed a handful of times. The CDR3 DNA reads as TGTGCCAGCAGAGACAGCACCTTGGGGCACTATGGCTACACCTTC. Encoded protein: CASRDSTLGHYGYTF. V usage is TRBV2 and J usage is TRBJ1-2; D is possibly TRBD1 (5 bases). The CDR3 is made up of 15 amino acids. Trimming shortened V by 6 bases and J by 3 bases, and 17 bases separated the two germline ends. From germline, CDR1 is SNHLY and CDR2 FYNNEI. Complete variable domain (other parts from reference TRBV2 and TRBJ1-2): EPEVTQTPSHQVTQMGQEVILRCVPISNHLYFYWYRQILGQKVEFLVSFYNNEISEKSEIFDDQFSVERPDGSNFTLKIRSTKLEDSAMYFCASRDSTLGHYGYTFGSGTRLTVV.

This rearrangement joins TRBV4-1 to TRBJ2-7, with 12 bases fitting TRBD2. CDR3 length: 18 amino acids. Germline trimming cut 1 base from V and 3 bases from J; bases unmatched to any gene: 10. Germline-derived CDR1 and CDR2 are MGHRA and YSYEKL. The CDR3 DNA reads TGCGCCAGCAGCCAAGTCCCTAGCGGGGGGGCGTTTCTCTACGAGCAGTACTTC. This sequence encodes CASSQVPSGGAFLYEQYF.

This CDR3 reads CASSVVAGSRTEAFF. CDR3 sequence (DNA): TGTGCCAGCAGCGTAGTGGCAGGGAGCAGGACTGAAGCTTTCTTT. The chain joins TRBV9 to TRBJ1-1, with a weak D call TRBD1 (5 bases). This CDR3 has 15 residues. In germline, CDR1 is SGDLS, CDR2 YYNGEE. V dropped 0 bases and J dropped 5 bases, with 14 bases sitting between them.

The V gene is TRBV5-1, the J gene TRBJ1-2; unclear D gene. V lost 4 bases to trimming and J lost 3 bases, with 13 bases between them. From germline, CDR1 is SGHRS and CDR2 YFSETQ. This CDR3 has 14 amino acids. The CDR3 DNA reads TGCGCCAGCAGCCGTTCGGACGGAGACTATGGCTACACCTTC. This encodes CASSRSDGDYGYTF. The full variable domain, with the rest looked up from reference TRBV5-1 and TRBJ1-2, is KAGVTQTPRYLIKTRGQQVTLSCSPISGHRSVSWYQQTPGQGLQFLFEYFSETQRNKGNFPGRFSGRQFSNSRSEMNVSTLELGDSALYLCASSRSDGDYGYTFGSGTRLTVV.

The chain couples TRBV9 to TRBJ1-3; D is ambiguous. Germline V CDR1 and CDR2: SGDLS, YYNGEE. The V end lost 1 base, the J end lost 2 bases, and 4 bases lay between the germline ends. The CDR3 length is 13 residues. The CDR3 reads CASSVSPGNTIYF. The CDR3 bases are TGTGCCAGCAGCGTATCCCCTGGAAACACCATATATTTT.

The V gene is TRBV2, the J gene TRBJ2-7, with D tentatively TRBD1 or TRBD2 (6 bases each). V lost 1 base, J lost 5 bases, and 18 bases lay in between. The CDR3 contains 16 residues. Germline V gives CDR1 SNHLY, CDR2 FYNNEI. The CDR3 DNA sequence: TGTGCCAGCAGTGAAGAGGGGGGCCGGGGCGCGCACGAGCAGTACTTC. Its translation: CASSEEGGRGAHEQYF.

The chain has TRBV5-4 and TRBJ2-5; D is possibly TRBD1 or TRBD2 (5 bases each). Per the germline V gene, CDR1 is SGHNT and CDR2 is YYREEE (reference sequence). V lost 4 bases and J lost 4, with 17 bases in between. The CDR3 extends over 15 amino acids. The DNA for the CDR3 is TGTGCCAGCAGCACCGGGGTGGGGGATAGAGAGACCCAGTACTTC. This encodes CASSTGVGDRETQYF.

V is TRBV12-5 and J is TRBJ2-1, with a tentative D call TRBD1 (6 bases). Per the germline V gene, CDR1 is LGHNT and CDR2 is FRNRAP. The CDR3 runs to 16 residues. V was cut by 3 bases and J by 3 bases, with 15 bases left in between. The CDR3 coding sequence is TGTGCTAGTGGTTTTTTTAGTGGCAGGGGCTACAATGAGCAGTTCTTC. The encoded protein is CASGFFSGRGYNEQFF.

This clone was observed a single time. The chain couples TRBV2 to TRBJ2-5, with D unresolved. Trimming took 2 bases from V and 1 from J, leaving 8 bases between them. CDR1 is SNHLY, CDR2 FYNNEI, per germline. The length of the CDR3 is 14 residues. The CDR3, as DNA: TGTGCCAGCAGTGAATGGCAGACCCAAGAGACCCAGTACTTC. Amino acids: CASSEWQTQETQYF.

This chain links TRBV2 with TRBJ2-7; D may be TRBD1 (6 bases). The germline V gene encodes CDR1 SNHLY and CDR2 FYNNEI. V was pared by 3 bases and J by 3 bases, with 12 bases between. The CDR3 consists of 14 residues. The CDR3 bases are TGTGCCAGCAGTGAGCTCGGGACACACTACGAGCAGTACTTC. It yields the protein CASSELGTHYEQYF. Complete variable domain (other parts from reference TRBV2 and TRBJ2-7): EPEVTQTPSHQVTQMGQEVILRCVPISNHLYFYWYRQILGQKVEFLVSFYNNEISEKSEIFDDQFSVERPDGSNFTLKIRSTKLEDSAMYFCASSELGTHYEQYFGPGTRLTVT.

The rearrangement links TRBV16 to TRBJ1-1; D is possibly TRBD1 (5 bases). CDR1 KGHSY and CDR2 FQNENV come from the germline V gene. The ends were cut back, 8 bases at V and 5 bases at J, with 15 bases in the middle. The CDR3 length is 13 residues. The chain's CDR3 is CASLNWKGTEAFF. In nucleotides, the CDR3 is TGTGCCAGCCTCAACTGGAAGGGGACTGAAGCTTTCTTT.

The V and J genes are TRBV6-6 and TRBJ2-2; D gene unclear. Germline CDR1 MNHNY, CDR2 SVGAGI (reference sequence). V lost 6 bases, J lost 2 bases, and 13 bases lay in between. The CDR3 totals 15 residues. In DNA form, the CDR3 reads TGTGCCAGCAGACTAACGAGGCGTAACACCGGGGAGCTGTTTTTT. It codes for CASRLTRRNTGELFF.

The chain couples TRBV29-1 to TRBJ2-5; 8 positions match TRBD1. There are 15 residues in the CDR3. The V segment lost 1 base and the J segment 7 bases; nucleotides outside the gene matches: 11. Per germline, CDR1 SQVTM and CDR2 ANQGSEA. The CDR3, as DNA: TGCAGCGTTGAAGGGATCAGGGGGCATATAGGGACCCAGTACTTC. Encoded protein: CSVEGIRGHIGTQYF.

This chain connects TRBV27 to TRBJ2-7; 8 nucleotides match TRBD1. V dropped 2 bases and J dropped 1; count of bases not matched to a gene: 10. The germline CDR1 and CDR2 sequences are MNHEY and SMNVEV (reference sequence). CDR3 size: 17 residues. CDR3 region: CASSLTFGTGSSYEQYF. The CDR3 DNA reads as TGTGCCAGCAGTTTAACGTTTGGGACAGGTTCTTCCTACGAGCAGTACTTC.

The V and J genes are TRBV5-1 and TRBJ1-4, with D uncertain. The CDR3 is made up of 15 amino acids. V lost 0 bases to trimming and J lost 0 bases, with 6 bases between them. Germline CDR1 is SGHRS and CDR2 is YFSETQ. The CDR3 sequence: CASSLDSATNEKLFF. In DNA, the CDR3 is TGCGCCAGCAGCTTGGATTCTGCAACTAATGAAAAACTGTTTTTT.